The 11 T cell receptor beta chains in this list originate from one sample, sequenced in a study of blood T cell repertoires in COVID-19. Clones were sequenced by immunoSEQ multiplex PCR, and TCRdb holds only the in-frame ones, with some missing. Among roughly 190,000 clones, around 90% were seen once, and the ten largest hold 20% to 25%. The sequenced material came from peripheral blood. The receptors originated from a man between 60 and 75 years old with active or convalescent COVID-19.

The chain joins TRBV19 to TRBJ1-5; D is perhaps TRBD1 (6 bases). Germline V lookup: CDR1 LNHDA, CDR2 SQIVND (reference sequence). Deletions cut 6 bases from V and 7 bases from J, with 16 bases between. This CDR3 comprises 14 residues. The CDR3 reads CASSPQGRGQPQHF. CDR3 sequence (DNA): TGTGCCAGTAGCCCACAGGGCCGCGGGCAGCCCCAGCATTTT.

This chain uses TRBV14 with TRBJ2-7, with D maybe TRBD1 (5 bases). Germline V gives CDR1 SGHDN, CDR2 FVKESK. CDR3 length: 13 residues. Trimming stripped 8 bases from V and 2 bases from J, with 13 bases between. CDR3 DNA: TGTGCCAGCTCAGGGTCATTGGCCTACGAGCAGTACTTC. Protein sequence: CASSGSLAYEQYF.

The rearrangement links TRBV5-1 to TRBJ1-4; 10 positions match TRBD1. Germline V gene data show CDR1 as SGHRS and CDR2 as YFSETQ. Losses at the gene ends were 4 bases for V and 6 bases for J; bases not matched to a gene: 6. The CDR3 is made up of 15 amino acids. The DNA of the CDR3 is TGCGCCAGCAGCAAACAGGACAGGGGGGATGAAAAACTGTTTTTT. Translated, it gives CASSKQDRGDEKLFF.

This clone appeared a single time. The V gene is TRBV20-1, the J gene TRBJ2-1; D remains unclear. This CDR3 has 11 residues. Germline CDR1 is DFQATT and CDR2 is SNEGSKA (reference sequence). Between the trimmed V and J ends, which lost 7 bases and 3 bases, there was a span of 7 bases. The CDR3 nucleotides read TGCAGTGTCTGGCTCTACAATGAGCAGTTCTTC. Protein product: CSVWLYNEQFF.

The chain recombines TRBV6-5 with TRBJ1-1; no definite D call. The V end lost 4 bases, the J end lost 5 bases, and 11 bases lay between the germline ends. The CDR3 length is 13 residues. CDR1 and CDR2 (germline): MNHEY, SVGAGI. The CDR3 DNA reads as TGTGCCAGCAGTTGGTCCCAACAGACTGAAGCTTTCTTT. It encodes CASSWSQQTEAFF.

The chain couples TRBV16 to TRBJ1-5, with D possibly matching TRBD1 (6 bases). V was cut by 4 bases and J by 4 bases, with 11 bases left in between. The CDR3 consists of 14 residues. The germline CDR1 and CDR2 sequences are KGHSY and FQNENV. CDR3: CASSPPGENQPQHF. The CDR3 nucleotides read TGTGCCAGCAGCCCCCCAGGGGAAAATCAGCCCCAGCATTTT.

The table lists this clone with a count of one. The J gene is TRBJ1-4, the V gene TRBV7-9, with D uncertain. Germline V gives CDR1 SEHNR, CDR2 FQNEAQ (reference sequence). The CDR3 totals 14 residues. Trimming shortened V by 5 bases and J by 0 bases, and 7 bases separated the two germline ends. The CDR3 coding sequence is TGTGCCAGCAGCCTTTCTGCAACTAATGAAAAACTGTTTTTT. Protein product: CASSLSATNEKLFF.

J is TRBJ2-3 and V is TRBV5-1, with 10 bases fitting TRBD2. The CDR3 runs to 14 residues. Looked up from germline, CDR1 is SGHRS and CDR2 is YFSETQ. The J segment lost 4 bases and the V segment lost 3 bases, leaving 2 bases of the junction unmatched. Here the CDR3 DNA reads TGCGCCAGCAGCTCTACTAGCGGGGCAGATACGCAGTATTTT. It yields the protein CASSSTSGADTQYF.

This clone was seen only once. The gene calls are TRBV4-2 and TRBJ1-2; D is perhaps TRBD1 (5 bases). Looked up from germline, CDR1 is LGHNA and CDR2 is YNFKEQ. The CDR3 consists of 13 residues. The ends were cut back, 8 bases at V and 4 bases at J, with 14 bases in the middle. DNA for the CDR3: TGTGCCAGCGGCGGGACTAGAGGCTATGGCTACACCTTC. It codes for CASGGTRGYGYTF.

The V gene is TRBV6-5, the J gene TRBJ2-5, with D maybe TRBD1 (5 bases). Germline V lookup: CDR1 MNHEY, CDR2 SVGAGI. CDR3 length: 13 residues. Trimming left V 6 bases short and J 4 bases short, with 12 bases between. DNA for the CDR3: TGTGCCAGCAGAAGGGGCGACGGAGAGACCCAGTACTTC. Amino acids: CASRRGDGETQYF.

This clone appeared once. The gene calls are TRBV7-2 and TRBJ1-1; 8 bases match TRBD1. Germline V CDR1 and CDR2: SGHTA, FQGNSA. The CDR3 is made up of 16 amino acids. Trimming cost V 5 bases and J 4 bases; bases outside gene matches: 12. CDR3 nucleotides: TGTGCCAGCAGCCCCCTTTCAGGGACAGGCACCACTGAAGCTTTCTTT. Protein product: CASSPLSGTGTTEAFF.